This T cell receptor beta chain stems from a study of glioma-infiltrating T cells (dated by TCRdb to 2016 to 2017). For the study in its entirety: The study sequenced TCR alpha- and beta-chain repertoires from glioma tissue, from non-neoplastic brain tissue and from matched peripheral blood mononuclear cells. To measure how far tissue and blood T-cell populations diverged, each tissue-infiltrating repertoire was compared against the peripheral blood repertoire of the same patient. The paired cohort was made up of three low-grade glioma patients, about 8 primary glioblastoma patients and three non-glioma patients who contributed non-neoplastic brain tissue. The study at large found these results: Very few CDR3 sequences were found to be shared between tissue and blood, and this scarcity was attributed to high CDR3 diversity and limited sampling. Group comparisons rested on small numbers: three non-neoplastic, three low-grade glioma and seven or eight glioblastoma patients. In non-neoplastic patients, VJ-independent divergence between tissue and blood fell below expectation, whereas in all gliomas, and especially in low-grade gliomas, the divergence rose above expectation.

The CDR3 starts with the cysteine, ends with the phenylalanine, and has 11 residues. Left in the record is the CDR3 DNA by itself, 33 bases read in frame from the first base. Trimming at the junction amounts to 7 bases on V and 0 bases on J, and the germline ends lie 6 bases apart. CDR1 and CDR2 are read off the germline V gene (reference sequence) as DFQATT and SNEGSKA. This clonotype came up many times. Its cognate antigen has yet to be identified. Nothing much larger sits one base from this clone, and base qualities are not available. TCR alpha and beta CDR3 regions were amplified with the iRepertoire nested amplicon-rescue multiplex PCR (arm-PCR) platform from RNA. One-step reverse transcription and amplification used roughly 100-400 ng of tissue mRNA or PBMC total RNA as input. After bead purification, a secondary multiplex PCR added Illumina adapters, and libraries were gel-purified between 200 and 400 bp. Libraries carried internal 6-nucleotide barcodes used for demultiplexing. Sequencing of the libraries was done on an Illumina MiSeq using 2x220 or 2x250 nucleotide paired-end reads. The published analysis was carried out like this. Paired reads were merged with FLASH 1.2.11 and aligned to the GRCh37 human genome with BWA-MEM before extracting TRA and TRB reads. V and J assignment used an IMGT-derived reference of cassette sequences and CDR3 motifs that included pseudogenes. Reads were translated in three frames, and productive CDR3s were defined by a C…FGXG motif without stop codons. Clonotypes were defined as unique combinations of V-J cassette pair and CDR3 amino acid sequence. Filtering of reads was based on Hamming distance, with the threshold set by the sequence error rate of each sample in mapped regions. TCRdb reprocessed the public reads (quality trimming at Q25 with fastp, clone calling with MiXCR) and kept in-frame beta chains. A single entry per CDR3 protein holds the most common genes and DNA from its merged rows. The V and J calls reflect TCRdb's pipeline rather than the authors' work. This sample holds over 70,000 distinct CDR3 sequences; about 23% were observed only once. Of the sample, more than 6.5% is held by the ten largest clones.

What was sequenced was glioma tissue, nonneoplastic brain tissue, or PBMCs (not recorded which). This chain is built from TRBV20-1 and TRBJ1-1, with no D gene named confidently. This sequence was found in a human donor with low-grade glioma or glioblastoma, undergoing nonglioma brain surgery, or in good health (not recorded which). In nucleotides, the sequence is TGCAGTGTTGAAATGAACACTGAAGCTTTCTTT. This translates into CSVEMNTEAFF.